The text below deals with one T cell receptor (beta chain). J lost 6 bases, V lost 6 bases, and 4 bases had no gene match. Germline V gene sequence: CDR1 MNHNS, CDR2 SASEGT. The CDR3 covers 12 residues. The sample belongs to a study of beta chain features in type 1 diabetes. Study in general: The examined sorted cells totaled around 100,000,000 across samples.

The isolated RNA, all of it, was reverse transcribed, so expressed TCRB transcripts were what got sequenced. TCRdb's copy holds only in-frame clones and misses some; the assay was immunoSEQ multiplex PCR. The sample has about 320,000 clones, around 13% seen once. Heparinised blood was drawn once per donor, averaging about 116 mL. Each of the CD4+ naive, central memory, regulatory and stem cell-like memory populations was sorted via CD45RO/CCR7/CD25/CD127/CD95/CD27. Sequencing was done on a sample of central memory CD4+ T cells from blood. The J gene is TRBJ2-7, the V gene TRBV6-1; 8 bases match TRBD2. The clonotype comes from a man aged 25 to 40 in good health. CDR3 in DNA: TGTGCCAGCAGCGGGGGGGTCTTCGAGCAGTACTTC. Translated: CASSGGVFEQYF.